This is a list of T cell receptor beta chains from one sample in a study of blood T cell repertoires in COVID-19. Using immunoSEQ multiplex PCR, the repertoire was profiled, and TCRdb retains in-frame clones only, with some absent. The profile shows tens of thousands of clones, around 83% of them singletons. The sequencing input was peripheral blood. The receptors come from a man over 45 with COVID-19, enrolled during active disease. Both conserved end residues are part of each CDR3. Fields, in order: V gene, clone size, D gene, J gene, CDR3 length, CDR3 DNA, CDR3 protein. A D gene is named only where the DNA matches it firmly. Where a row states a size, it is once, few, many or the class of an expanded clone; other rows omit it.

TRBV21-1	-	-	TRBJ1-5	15	TGTGCCAGCAGCAAAGAGGGAGCAGGGGGGCAGCCCCAGCATTTT	CASSKEGAGGQPQHF
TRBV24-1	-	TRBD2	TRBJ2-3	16	TGTGCCGTGGGACTAGCGGGAGGGCCAAGCACAGATACGCAGTATTTT	CAVGLAGGPSTDTQYF
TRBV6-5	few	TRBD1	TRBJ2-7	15	TGTGCCAGCAACCCCTCAGGGACAGGGGGATACGAGCAGTACTTC	CASNPSGTGGYEQYF
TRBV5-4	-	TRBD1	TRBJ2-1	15	TGTGCCAGCAGCTTCCGGGACAGGGGGTGGAATGAGCAGTTCTTC	CASSFRDRGWNEQFF
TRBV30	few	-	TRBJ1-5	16	TGTGCCTGGAGTGTACTTGGGGGGATTCGCAATCAGCCCCAGCATTTT	CAWSVLGGIRNQPQHF
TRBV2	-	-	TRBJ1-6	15	TGTGCCAGCAGCTACCAGGGGTTGGGAAATTCACCCCTCCACTTT	CASSYQGLGNSPLHF
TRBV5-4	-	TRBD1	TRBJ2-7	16	TGTGCCAGCAGCCGATCGGGTGGACAGGATGTCTACGAGCAGTACTTC	CASSRSGGQDVYEQYF
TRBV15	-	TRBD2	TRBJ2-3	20	TGTGCCACCAGCAGAGAAGCAGGACTAGCGGGAACCCTTCACACAGATACGCAGTATTTT	CATSREAGLAGTLHTDTQYF
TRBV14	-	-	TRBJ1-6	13	TGTGCCAGCAGCCGCGAAGGGAGGGAGAAGGTCCACTTT	CASSREGREKVHF
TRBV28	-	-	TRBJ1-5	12	TGTGCCAGCAACGGGGGTAGTCAGCCCCAGCATTTT	CASNGGSQPQHF
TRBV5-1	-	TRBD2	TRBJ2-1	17	TGCGCCAGCAGCCCAAAGACTAGCGTAAGCTCCTACAATGAGCAGTTCTTC	CASSPKTSVSSYNEQFF
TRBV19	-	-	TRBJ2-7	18	TGTGCCAGTAGTCCAGTAGGAGGGGCCCAGCTTCGGGCTCGCGAGCAGTACTTC	CASSPVGGAQLRAREQYF
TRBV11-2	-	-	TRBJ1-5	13	TGTGCCAGCAGCTGGGAGGGGAGTCAGCCCCAGCATTTT	CASSWEGSQPQHF
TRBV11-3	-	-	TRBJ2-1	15	TGTGCCAGCAGCTTATATTTAAGCGGCAGGAATGAGCAGTTCTTC	CASSLYLSGRNEQFF
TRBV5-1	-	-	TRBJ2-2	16	TGCGCCAGCAGCTTGGCCCAGGACAGAGACACCGGGGAGCTGTTTTTT	CASSLAQDRDTGELFF
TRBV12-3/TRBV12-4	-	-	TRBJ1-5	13	TGTGCCAGCAGTCCAGGGGCTTCTCAGCCCCAGCATTTT	CASSPGASQPQHF
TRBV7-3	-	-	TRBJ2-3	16	TGTGCCAGCAGCTTACGACCCGGAGGGTTCACAGATACGCAGTATTTT	CASSLRPGGFTDTQYF
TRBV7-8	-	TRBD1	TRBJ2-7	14	TGTGCCAGCAGCCCAAGATGGGACAGACACGAGCAGTACTTC	CASSPRWDRHEQYF
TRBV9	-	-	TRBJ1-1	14	TGTGCCAGCAGCGTAGAGGGGCGGGGGACTGAAGCTTTCTTT	CASSVEGRGTEAFF
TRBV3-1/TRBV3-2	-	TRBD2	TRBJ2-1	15	TGTGCCAGCAGCCTCTTAGCGGGAGCGGGCAATGAGCAGTTCTTC	CASSLLAGAGNEQFF
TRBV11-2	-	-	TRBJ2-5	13	TGTGCCAGCAGCTTAGTTGCGCAAGAGACCCAGTACTTC	CASSLVAQETQYF
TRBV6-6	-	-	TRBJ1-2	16	TGTGCCAGCAGCCACAACAGGGAGAATGGGAACTATGGCTACACCTTC	CASSHNRENGNYGYTF
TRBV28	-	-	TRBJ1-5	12	TGTGCCACCCGAGGGAGCAATCAGCCCCAGCATTTT	CATRGSNQPQHF
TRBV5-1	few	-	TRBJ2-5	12	TGCGCCAGCAGCTTTGACAGGGAGACCCAGTACTTC	CASSFDRETQYF
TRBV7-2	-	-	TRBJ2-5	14	TGTGCCAGCAGCCTAGGGTCAGCGTTTGAGACCCAGTACTTC	CASSLGSAFETQYF
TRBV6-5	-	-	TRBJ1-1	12	TGTGCCAGCAGTACACGGAACACTGAAGCTTTCTTT	CASSTRNTEAFF
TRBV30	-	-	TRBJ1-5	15	TGTGCCTGGACCCCCAGGGGATTACGGAATCAGCCCCAGCATTTT	CAWTPRGLRNQPQHF
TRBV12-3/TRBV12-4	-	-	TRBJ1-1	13	TGTGCCAGCAGTCCCCCGTCGAACACTGAAGCTTTCTTT	CASSPPSNTEAFF
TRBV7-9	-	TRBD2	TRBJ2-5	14	TGTGCCAGCAGCTTAGGGCTAGCGGAAGAGACCCAGTACTTC	CASSLGLAEETQYF
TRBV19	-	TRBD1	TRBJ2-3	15	TGTGCCAGTAGCTCCGGACAGGGGGTCGCAGATACGCAGTATTTT	CASSSGQGVADTQYF
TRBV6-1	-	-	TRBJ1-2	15	TGTGCCAGCAGTGAACTGCGGGGATCTAACTATGGCTACACCTTC	CASSELRGSNYGYTF
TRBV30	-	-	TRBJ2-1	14	TGTGCCTGGAGTGTATACGCGGGAATGAATGAGCAGTTCTTC	CAWSVYAGMNEQFF
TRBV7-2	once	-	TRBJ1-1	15	TGTGCCAGCAGCTTAGACACAGGAAAGGAGACTGAAGCTTTCTTT	CASSLDTGKETEAFF